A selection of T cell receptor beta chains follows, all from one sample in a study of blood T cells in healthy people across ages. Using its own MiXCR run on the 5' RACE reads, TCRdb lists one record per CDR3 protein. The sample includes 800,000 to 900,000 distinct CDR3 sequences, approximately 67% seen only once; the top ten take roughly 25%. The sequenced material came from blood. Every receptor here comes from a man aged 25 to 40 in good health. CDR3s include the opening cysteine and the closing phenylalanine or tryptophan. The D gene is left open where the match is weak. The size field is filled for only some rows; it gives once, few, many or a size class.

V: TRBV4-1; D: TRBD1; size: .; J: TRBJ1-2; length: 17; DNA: TGCGCCAGCAGCCTCCTTGGGACAGGGACCCCTGTTGGAGGCTACACCTTC; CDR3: CASSLLGTGTPVGGYTF
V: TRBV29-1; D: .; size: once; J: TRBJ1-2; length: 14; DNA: TGCAGCGTTGAAGATTTGCGATCTAACTATGGCTACACCTTC; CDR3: CSVEDLRSNYGYTF
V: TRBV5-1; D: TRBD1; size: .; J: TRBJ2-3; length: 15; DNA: TGCGCCAGCAGCTTGGGACAGGGTTTCACAGATACGCAGTATTTT; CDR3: CASSLGQGFTDTQYF
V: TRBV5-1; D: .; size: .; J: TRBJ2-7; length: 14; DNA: TGCGCCAGCAGCTTGGCTGGAGGGGGGAACGAGCAGTACTTC; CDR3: CASSLAGGGNEQYF
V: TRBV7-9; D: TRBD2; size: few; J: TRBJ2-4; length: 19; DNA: TGTGCCAGCAGCCAGACTAGCGGGGGCCCCATCGGAGTTAAAAACATTCAGTACTTC; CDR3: CASSQTSGGPIGVKNIQYF
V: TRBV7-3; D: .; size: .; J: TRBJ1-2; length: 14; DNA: TGTGCCAGCAGCTTAGGGGGACTTCGGAGTGGCTACACCTTC; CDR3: CASSLGGLRSGYTF
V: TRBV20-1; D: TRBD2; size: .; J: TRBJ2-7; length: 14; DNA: TGCAGTGCTAGAGCTAGCGGGGGAGCCTACGAGCAGTACTTC; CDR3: CSARASGGAYEQYF
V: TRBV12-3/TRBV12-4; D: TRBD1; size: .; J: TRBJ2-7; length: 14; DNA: TGTGCCAGCAGTCAGGGGGCCGCCTCCTACGAGCAGTACTTC; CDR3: CASSQGAASYEQYF
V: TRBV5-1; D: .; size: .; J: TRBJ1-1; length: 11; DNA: TGCGCCAGCAGCTTCGAGGCTGAAGCTTTCTTT; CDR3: CASSFEAEAFF
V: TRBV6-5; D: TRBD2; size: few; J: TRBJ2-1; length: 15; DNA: TGTGCCAGCAGTCCGCAGGGAGGGTCCTACAATGAGCAGTTCTTC; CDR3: CASSPQGGSYNEQFF
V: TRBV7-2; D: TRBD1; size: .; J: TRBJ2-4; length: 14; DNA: TGTGCCAGCAGCTCTGCTCCTTCAGGGGGCTTGCAGTACTTC; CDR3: CASSSAPSGGLQYF
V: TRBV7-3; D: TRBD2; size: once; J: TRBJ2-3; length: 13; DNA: TGTGCCAGCAGCGCGGGAGTACAAGATACGCAGTATTTT; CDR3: CASSAGVQDTQYF
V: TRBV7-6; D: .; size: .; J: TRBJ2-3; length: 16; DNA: TGTGCCAGCAGCTTATTTGTGGGGCCCGCCACAGATACGCAGTATTTT; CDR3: CASSLFVGPATDTQYF
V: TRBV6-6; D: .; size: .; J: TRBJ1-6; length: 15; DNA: TGTGCCAGCAGTCCCCGTGGGCAGGGAAATTCCCCCCTCCACTTT; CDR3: CASSPRGQGNSPLHF
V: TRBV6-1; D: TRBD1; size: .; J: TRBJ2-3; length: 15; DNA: TGTGTCAGCACTTCGACAGGGATTAGCACAGATACGCAGTATTTT; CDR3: CVSTSTGISTDTQYF
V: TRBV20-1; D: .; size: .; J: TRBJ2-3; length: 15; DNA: TGCAGTGCTAGTTCGGTGGAAGTCAGCACAGATACGCAGTATTTT; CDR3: CSASSVEVSTDTQYF
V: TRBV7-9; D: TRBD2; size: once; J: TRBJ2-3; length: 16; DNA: TGTGCCAGCAGCTTATATAGCGGGGGGGCCTCAGATACGCAGTATTTT; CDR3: CASSLYSGGASDTQYF
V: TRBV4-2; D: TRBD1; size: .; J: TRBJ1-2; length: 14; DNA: TGTGCCAGCAGTAGGTCGGGACAGAACTATGGCTACACCTTC; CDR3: CASSRSGQNYGYTF
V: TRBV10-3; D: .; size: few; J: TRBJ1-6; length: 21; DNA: TGTGCCATCAGTGAGTCAGTGGGAACCAGGGGATCTCCTCATTATAATTCACCCCTCCACTTT; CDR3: CAISESVGTRGSPHYNSPLHF
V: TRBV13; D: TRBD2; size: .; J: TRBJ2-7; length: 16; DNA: TGTGCCAGCAGCTTGACTAGCGGGCTATACTCCTACGAGCAGTACTTC; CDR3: CASSLTSGLYSYEQYF
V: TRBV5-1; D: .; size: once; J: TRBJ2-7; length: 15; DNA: TGCGCCAGCAGCCAAGGACCCGTCCGGGTCTACGAGCAGTACTTC; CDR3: CASSQGPVRVYEQYF
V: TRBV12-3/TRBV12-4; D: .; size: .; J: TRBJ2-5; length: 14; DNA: TGTGCCAGCAGGTCTCGACAGAGTCAAGAGACCCAGTACTTC; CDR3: CASRSRQSQETQYF
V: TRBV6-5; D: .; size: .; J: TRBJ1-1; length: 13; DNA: TGTGCCAGCAGTGAATCTGGGGGCGCTGAAGCTTTCTTT; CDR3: CASSESGGAEAFF
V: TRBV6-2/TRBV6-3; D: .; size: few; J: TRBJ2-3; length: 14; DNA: TGTGCCAGCAGAATAGGAGTGGTCGCAGATACGCAGTATTTT; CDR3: CASRIGVVADTQYF
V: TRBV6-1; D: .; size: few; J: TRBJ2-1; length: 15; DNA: TGTGCCAGCAGTGAATTGGGGAATAGCTACAATGAGCAGTTCTTC; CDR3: CASSELGNSYNEQFF
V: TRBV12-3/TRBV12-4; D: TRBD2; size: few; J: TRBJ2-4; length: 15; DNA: TGTGCCAGCACCCCGGGACTAGCGGGTCTACACATTCAGTACTTC; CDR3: CASTPGLAGLHIQYF
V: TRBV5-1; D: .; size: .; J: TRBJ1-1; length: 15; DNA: TGCGCCAGCAGCTTAACAGGTCGGGGGAACACTGAAGCTTTCTTT; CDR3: CASSLTGRGNTEAFF
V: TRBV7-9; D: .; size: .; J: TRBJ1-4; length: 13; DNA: TGTGCCAGCAGCTTACAGCAATTCGAAAAACTGTTTTTT; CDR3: CASSLQQFEKLFF
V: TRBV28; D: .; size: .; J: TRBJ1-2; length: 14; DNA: TGTGCCAGCAGTTCTAACTCCGTTAACGATGGCTACACCTTC; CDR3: CASSSNSVNDGYTF
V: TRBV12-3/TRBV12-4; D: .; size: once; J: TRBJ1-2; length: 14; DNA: TGTGCCAGCTGGAGGGGCGCTGGGGTCTATGGCTACACCTTC; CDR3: CASWRGAGVYGYTF
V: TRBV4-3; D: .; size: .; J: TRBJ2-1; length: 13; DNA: TGCGCCAGCAGCCAAGTACCCGGGGAGACCCAGTTCTTC; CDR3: CASSQVPGETQFF
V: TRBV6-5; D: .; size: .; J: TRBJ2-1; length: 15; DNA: TGTGCCAGCAGTTACGGGATCGGCGCCTACAATGAGCAGTTCTTC; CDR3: CASSYGIGAYNEQFF
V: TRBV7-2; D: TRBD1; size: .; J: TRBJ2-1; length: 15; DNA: TGTGCCAGCAGCTTAGAGGGACAGGATTGGGATGAGCAGTTCTTC; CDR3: CASSLEGQDWDEQFF
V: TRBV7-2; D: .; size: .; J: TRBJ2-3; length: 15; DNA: TGTGCCAGCAGGAAACAGGCGGCGGGACCAGATACGCAGTATTTT; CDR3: CASRKQAAGPDTQYF
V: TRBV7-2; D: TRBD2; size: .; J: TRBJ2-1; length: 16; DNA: TGTGCCAGCAGCTTAGCGTCTAGCGGTACCTACAATGAGCAGTTCTTC; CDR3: CASSLASSGTYNEQFF
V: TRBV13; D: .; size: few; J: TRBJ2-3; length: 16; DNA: TGTGCCAGCAGCGGTACCTACAGGGTTAGCACAGATACGCAGTATTTT; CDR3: CASSGTYRVSTDTQYF
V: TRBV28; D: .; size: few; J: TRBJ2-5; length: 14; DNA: TGTGCCAGCAGCCGTGCAGGGTCCCAAGAGACCCAGTACTTC; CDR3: CASSRAGSQETQYF
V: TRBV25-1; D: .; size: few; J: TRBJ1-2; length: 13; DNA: TGTGCCAGCAGTGAAGGGGGGGTCTATGGCTACACCTTC; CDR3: CASSEGGVYGYTF
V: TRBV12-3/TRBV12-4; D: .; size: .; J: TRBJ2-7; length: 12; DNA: TGTGCCAGCAGCTCGCTCAACTACGAGCAGTACTTC; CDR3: CASSSLNYEQYF
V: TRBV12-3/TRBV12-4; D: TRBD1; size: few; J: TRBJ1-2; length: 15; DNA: TGTGCCAGCAGTCAAGACAGGGAGGTGAACTATGGCTACACCTTC; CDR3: CASSQDREVNYGYTF
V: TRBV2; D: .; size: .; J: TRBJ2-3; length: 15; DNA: TGTGCCAGCAGTGAGCGGGGTACTAGCACAGATACGCAGTATTTT; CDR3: CASSERGTSTDTQYF
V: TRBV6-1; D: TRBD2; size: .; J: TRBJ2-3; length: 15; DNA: TGTGCCAGCAGAAGAAGCGGGGGGAGCACAGATACGCAGTATTTT; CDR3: CASRRSGGSTDTQYF
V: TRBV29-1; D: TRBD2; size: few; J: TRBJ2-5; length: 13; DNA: TGCAGCGTCGGAGCGGGGGCAGAAGAGACCCAGTACTTC; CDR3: CSVGAGAEETQYF
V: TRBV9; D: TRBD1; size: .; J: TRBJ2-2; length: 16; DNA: TGTGCCAGCAGCGTGGGACAGGCCGCGAACACCGGGGAGCTGTTTTTT; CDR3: CASSVGQAANTGELFF
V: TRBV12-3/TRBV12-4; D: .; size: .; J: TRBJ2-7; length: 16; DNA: TGTGCCAGCAGTCTGCCAGGCACGCTGGTGGGCTACGAGCAGTACTTC; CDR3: CASSLPGTLVGYEQYF
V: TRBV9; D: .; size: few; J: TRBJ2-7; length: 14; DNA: TGTGCCAGCAGCGTAGCTCTGGGCCCCTACGAGCAGTACTTC; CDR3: CASSVALGPYEQYF
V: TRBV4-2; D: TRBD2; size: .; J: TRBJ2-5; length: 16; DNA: TGTGCCAGCAGCCAAGGAGCGGGGGACCTCCAAGAGACCCAGTACTTC; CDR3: CASSQGAGDLQETQYF
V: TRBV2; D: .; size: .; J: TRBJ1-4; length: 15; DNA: TGTGCCAGCAGCGAACTGGGTCAAGAAGTCGTAAAACTGTTTTTT; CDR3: CASSELGQEVVKLFF